Listed below are T cell receptor beta chains from one sample, sequenced in a study of shared clonotypes between healthy human individuals. Only in-frame clones appear in the TCRdb table, and some are missing; sequencing was by immunoSEQ multiplex PCR. Of millions of clones listed, approximately 95% are singletons. The sample taken for sequencing was naive CD8+ T cells sorted from blood. The receptors shown here come from a young man in good health. The CDR3 runs from the conserved cysteine through the conserved F or W. The D gene is left open where the match is weak. Clone size is not always given. Where it is, it says once, few, many or a class for expanded clones.

J,V,D,size,length,CDR3,DNA
TRBJ2-1,TRBV9,TRBD2,once,16,CASTPLGGDFDNEQFF,TGTGCCAGCACTCCCCTGGGGGGGGATTTCGACAATGAGCAGTTCTTC
TRBJ2-3,TRBV18,TRBD2,NA,16,CASSLRTSGSADTQYF,TGTGCCAGCTCACTCCGGACTAGCGGGAGTGCAGATACGCAGTATTTT
TRBJ2-1,TRBV12-5,TRBD1,NA,15,CASGFGQGAGNEQFF,TGTGCTAGTGGTTTTGGACAGGGGGCAGGGAATGAGCAGTTCTTC
TRBJ1-2,TRBV7-2,TRBD1,NA,16,CASSPAPGQGEYGYTF,TGTGCCAGCAGCCCGGCACCGGGACAGGGCGAATATGGCTACACCTTC
TRBJ2-7,TRBV2,NA,NA,13,CARPTRATYEQYF,TGTGCCAGGCCGACGAGGGCCACCTACGAGCAGTACTTC
TRBJ2-7,TRBV13,NA,NA,16,CASSIRGPTPLYEQYF,TGTGCCAGCAGCATACGGGGACCAACCCCCCTCTACGAGCAGTACTTC
TRBJ1-3,TRBV7-8,NA,NA,16,CASSLDGAAIGNTIYF,TGTGCCAGCAGCTTAGATGGTGCCGCGATAGGAAACACCATATATTTT
TRBJ2-2,TRBV18,NA,once,13,CASSVRGTGELFF,TGTGCCAGCTCTGTCCGGGGCACCGGGGAGCTGTTTTTT
TRBJ2-7,TRBV11-2,NA,NA,14,CASSLGGESYEQYF,TGTGCCAGCAGCTTAGGGGGGGAATCCTACGAGCAGTACTTC
TRBJ2-2,TRBV27,TRBD2,NA,14,CASSSGVNTGELFF,TGTGCCAGCAGTAGCGGGGTGAACACCGGGGAGCTGTTTTTT
TRBJ2-4,TRBV10-1,NA,NA,14,CAVIRVLAKNIQYF,TGCGCCGTCATCCGGGTACTAGCCAAAAACATTCAGTACTTC
TRBJ2-2,TRBV5-1,NA,NA,13,CASSPGNTGELFF,TGCGCCAGCAGCCCAGGGAACACCGGGGAGCTGTTTTTT
TRBJ2-1,TRBV28,NA,NA,14,CASSFLDERNEQFF,TGTGCCAGCAGTTTTCTGGATGAAAGGAATGAGCAGTTCTTC
TRBJ1-3,TRBV5-1,NA,NA,18,CASSPLVGPSSSGNTIYF,TGCGCCAGCAGCCCTCTAGTGGGGCCAAGCTCCTCTGGAAACACCATATATTTT
TRBJ1-6,TRBV4-3,NA,NA,13,CASSQDQYSPLHF,TGCGCCAGCAGCCAAGATCAGTATTCACCCCTCCACTTT
TRBJ2-5,TRBV2,TRBD2,NA,18,CASSGDPTGTSGGETQYF,TGTGCCAGCAGTGGGGACCCCACCGGGACTAGCGGTGGGGAGACCCAGTACTTC
TRBJ2-7,TRBV4-1,NA,NA,15,CASSQRGSSSYEQYF,TGCGCCAGCAGCCAACGGGGGTCAAGCTCCTACGAGCAGTACTTC
TRBJ1-2,TRBV7-6,TRBD1,NA,15,CASSLEGQAFDGYTF,TGTGCCAGCAGCTTAGAGGGACAGGCTTTTGATGGCTACACCTTC
TRBJ2-2,TRBV4-1,TRBD2,once,18,CASSQDRLAGVYTGELFF,TGCGCCAGCAGCCAAGATCGGCTAGCGGGAGTTTACACCGGGGAGCTGTTTTTT
TRBJ2-2,TRBV7-8,TRBD2,NA,16,CASSSLAERNTGELFF,TGTGCCAGCAGCTCTCTAGCGGAGAGGAACACCGGGGAGCTGTTTTTT
TRBJ2-1,TRBV11-3,NA,NA,17,CASSLGRGPSSYNEQFF,TGTGCCAGCAGCTTAGGTAGGGGCCCTAGCTCCTACAATGAGCAGTTCTTC
TRBJ2-3,TRBV4-3,NA,NA,17,CASSQDTVGGRADTQYF,TGCGCCAGCAGCCAAGATACCGTGGGGGGACGGGCAGATACGCAGTATTTT
TRBJ2-7,TRBV6-1,NA,NA,15,CASSEAWGNVYEQYF,TGTGCCAGCAGTGAAGCATGGGGAAACGTGTACGAGCAGTACTTC
TRBJ2-7,TRBV2,NA,NA,14,CASSEGHIDYEQYF,TGTGCCAGCAGTGAAGGCCATATAGACTACGAGCAGTACTTC
TRBJ2-1,TRBV7-2,TRBD2,NA,18,CASSLASSGNPTLNEQFF,TGTGCCAGCAGCTTAGCGTCTAGCGGGAATCCAACCCTCAATGAGCAGTTCTTC
TRBJ1-1,TRBV2,TRBD1,NA,14,CASRWTGDYTEAFF,TGTGCCAGCAGGTGGACAGGGGACTACACTGAAGCTTTCTTT
TRBJ2-2,TRBV7-9,NA,NA,16,CASSSGGGAGTGELFF,TGTGCCAGCAGCTCAGGAGGGGGCGCGGGCACCGGGGAGCTGTTTTTT
TRBJ2-7,TRBV7-9,NA,NA,13,CASGGTTPYEQYF,TGTGCCAGCGGCGGGACAACTCCCTACGAGCAGTACTTC
TRBJ1-5,TRBV6-1,NA,NA,15,CASGVGDGSNQPQHF,TGTGCCAGCGGTGTGGGGGATGGGAGCAATCAGCCCCAGCATTTT
TRBJ2-7,TRBV14,TRBD1,NA,16,CASSQDLGTGSYEQYF,TGTGCCAGCAGCCAAGATCTCGGGACAGGCTCCTACGAGCAGTACTTC
TRBJ2-5,TRBV25-1,TRBD2,NA,15,CASSDWTSGQETQYF,TGTGCCAGCAGTGATTGGACTAGCGGTCAAGAGACCCAGTACTTC
TRBJ2-2,TRBV15,NA,NA,19,CATSSDKGGNKRWTGELFF,TGTGCCACCAGCAGCGATAAGGGTGGGAACAAGAGATGGACCGGGGAGCTGTTTTTT
TRBJ2-2,TRBV9,NA,NA,16,CASSVGPGSGTGELFF,TGTGCCAGCAGCGTAGGCCCGGGATCCGGCACCGGGGAGCTGTTTTTT
TRBJ2-3,TRBV27,NA,NA,15,CASSFGGQNTDTQYF,TGTGCCAGCAGTTTCGGGGGTCAGAACACAGATACGCAGTATTTT
TRBJ1-6,TRBV7-9,TRBD1,few,14,CASSYRGDNSPLHF,TGTGCCAGCAGCTACAGGGGGGATAATTCACCCCTCCACTTT
TRBJ2-7,TRBV5-6,NA,NA,14,CASSRRSDSYEQYF,TGTGCCAGCAGCAGGCGGTCTGACTCCTACGAGCAGTACTTC
TRBJ2-3,TRBV29-1,NA,NA,16,CSAEGGRGMVTDTQYF,TGCAGCGCAGAGGGTGGAAGGGGTATGGTCACAGATACGCAGTATTTT
TRBJ1-1,TRBV6-5,NA,NA,13,CASSNRAPTEAFF,TGTGCCAGCAGCAACAGGGCGCCCACTGAAGCTTTCTTT
TRBJ2-7,TRBV29-1,NA,few,13,CSAMTGISYEQYF,TGCAGCGCTATGACAGGTATTTCCTACGAGCAGTACTTC
TRBJ2-7,TRBV7-2,TRBD2,NA,17,CASSLHPELAGGYEQYF,TGTGCCAGCAGCTTACACCCAGAACTAGCGGGAGGGTACGAGCAGTACTTC
TRBJ2-7,TRBV28,NA,NA,13,CASSPGLTYEQYF,TGTGCCAGCAGCCCCGGGCTTACCTACGAGCAGTACTTC
TRBJ1-4,TRBV28,TRBD1,NA,16,CASSLYDRGTNEKLFF,TGTGCCAGCAGTTTATACGACAGGGGAACTAATGAAAAACTGTTTTTT
TRBJ2-5,TRBV5-6,NA,once,14,CASSPRTFQETQYF,TGTGCCAGCAGCCCAAGGACGTTCCAAGAGACCCAGTACTTC
TRBJ2-6,TRBV7-2,NA,NA,18,CASSLESGWVAGANVLTF,TGTGCCAGCAGCTTAGAGAGTGGTTGGGTCGCTGGGGCCAACGTCCTGACTTTC
TRBJ2-5,TRBV9,NA,NA,17,CASSVGRSASNQETQYF,TGTGCCAGCAGCGTAGGTAGGTCAGCCAGTAACCAAGAGACCCAGTACTTC
TRBJ2-1,TRBV11-2,TRBD2,once,16,CASSLDVAGSYNEQFF,TGTGCCAGCAGCTTAGATGTAGCGGGGAGCTACAATGAGCAGTTCTTC
TRBJ2-1,TRBV11-2,NA,NA,14,CASSPSPGGNEQFF,TGTGCCAGCAGCCCCTCCCCAGGGGGGAATGAGCAGTTCTTC
TRBJ2-7,TRBV11-2,NA,NA,15,CASSSGTAPLYEQYF,TGTGCCAGCAGCTCGGGGACCGCACCACTCTACGAGCAGTACTTC
TRBJ2-5,TRBV4-2,TRBD2,NA,15,CASSLLAGGEETQYF,TGTGCCAGCAGCCTTCTAGCGGGGGGGGAGGAGACCCAGTACTTC
TRBJ1-2,TRBV5-1,NA,NA,14,CASSLSRDFYGYTF,TGCGCCAGCAGCTTGTCCCGGGACTTTTATGGCTACACCTTC
TRBJ2-7,TRBV7-9,TRBD1,NA,14,CASSSRQGRNEQYF,TGTGCCAGCAGCTCCAGACAGGGTCGAAACGAGCAGTACTTC
TRBJ1-5,TRBV7-8,NA,NA,16,CASSPLRGNSNQPQHF,TGTGCCAGCAGCCCTCTAAGGGGAAATAGCAATCAGCCCCAGCATTTT
TRBJ2-1,TRBV28,TRBD2,NA,16,CASSLGTSGFYNEQFF,TGTGCCAGCAGTCTGGGGACTAGCGGGTTCTACAATGAGCAGTTCTTC
TRBJ2-1,TRBV7-9,NA,NA,16,CASSPSKGTDYNEQFF,TGTGCCAGCAGCCCAAGTAAAGGGACTGATTACAATGAGCAGTTCTTC
TRBJ2-3,TRBV5-5,TRBD2,NA,18,CASSEGPAGGSAISTQYF,TGTGCCAGCAGCGAAGGCCCAGCGGGAGGTTCCGCGATAAGTACGCAGTATTTT
TRBJ2-5,TRBV4-1,TRBD2,once,16,CASSHLGLADGETQYF,TGCGCCAGCAGCCATCTCGGACTAGCGGACGGAGAGACCCAGTACTTC
TRBJ1-2,TRBV2,TRBD1,NA,15,CASTDRDTAGDGYTF,TGTGCCAGCACGGACAGGGACACCGCGGGGGATGGCTACACCTTC
TRBJ2-2,TRBV6-1,NA,NA,15,CASSDIQKNTGELFF,TGTGCCAGCAGTGATATCCAGAAGAACACCGGGGAGCTGTTTTTT
TRBJ1-1,TRBV11-2,NA,NA,13,CASSLVVNTEAFF,TGTGCCAGCAGCTTAGTGGTGAACACTGAAGCTTTCTTT